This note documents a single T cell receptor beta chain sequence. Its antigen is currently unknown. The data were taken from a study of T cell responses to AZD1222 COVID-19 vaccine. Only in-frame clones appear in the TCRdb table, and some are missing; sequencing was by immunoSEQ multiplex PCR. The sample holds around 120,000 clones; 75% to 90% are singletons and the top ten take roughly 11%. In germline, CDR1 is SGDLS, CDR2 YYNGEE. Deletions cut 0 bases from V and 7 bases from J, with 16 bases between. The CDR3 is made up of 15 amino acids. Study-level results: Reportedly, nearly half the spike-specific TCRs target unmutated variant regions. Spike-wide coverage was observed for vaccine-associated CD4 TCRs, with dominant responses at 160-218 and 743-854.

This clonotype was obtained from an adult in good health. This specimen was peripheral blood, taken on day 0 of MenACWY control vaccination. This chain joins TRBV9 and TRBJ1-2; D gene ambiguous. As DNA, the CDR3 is TGTGCCAGCAGCGTAGGATGGGATGGAGCGACTGGCTACACCTTC. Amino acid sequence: CASSVGWDGATGYTF.